This T cell receptor (beta chain) was obtained from a study of blood T cell repertoires in COVID-19. The wider study: Acute and convalescent COVID-19 samples came from the United States, Italy and Spain. From T cells, B-cell-depleted T cells, or PBMCs came the material, which was cDNA or gDNA.

As processed by the authors: Reference gene primer amplification yielded estimated nucleated cell counts. The repertoire was sequenced with immunoSEQ multiplex PCR; TCRdb's copy has only in-frame clones and lacks some. For V, J and clone size, that table is used; D and trimming come from the DNA. The sample lists under 200,000 clones, roughly nine tenths occurring once. The junction had 7 bases not matched to a gene; V was cut back by 7 bases and J by 9 bases. Germline CDR1 reads MGHDK; CDR2 reads SYGVNS. This CDR3 is built from 13 residues. The chain recombines TRBV25-1 with TRBJ2-1; TRBD2 aligns across 9 bases. This TCR was recovered from a young man with acute or convalescent COVID-19. Material for sequencing was peripheral blood. In DNA form, the CDR3 reads TGTGCCAGCATCGGCGGGGGGGCGGGTGAGCAGTTCTTC. It is translated as CASIGGGAGEQFF.